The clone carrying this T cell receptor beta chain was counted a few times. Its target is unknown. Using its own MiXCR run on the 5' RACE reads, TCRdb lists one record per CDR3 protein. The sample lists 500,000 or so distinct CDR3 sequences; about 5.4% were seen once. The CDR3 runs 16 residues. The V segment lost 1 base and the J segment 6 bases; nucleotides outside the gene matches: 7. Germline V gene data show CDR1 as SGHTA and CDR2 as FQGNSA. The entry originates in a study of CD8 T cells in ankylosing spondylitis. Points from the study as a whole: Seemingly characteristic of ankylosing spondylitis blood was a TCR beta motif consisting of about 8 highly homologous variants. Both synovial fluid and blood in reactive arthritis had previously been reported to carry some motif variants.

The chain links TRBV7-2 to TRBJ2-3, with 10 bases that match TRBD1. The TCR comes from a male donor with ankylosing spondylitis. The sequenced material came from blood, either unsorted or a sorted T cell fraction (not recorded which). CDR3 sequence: CASSLVGTGDGDTQYF. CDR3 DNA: TGTGCCAGCAGCTTAGTCGGGACAGGGGATGGGGATACGCAGTATTTT.